This T cell receptor beta chain was observed in a study of T cells in Graves' hyperthyroidism and ophthalmopathy. General study results and limits: A model using 13 V-J features told ophthalmopathy apart from stable hyperthyroidism.

The ends were cut back, 5 bases at V and 6 bases at J, with 6 bases in the middle. The germline V gene has CDR1 SGHTS and CDR2 YDEGEE. The length of the CDR3 is 11 residues. This clonotype has more than one count but fewer than ten. Antigen: not known. Absent ophthalmopathy progression within 18 months defined stable Graves' hyperthyroidism. Amplified regions were TCR beta CDR3 sequences from RNA transcripts. With the HTBI primer set, the TCR CDR3 went through a first round of RT-PCR. TCRdb ran MiXCR on the multiplex PCR reads and lists one entry per CDR3 protein. This table holds under 250,000 distinct CDR3 sequences, about a sixth found once.

The V call is TRBV5-8, the J call TRBJ2-1; D gene ambiguous. What was sequenced was blood. This sequence was found in a woman in her fifties or sixties with Graves' hyperthyroidism. In nucleotides, the CDR3 is TGTGCCAGCAGACCCATCAATGAGCAGTTCTTC. As protein: CASRPINEQFF.